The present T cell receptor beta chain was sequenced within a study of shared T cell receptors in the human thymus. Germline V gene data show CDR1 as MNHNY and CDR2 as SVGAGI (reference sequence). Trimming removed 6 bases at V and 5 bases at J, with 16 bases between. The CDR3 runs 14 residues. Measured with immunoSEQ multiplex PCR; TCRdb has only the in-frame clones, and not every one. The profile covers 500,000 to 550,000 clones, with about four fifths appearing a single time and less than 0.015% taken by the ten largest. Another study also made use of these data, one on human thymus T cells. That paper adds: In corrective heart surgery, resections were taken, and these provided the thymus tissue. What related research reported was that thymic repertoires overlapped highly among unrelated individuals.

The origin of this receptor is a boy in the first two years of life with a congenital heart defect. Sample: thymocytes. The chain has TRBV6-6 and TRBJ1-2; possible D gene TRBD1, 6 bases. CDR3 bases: TGTGCCAGCAGCCGCCCTTGGGGGCCTTATGGCTACACCTTC. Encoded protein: CASSRPWGPYGYTF.